This T cell receptor beta chain was captured in a study of human T cells and chemical hapten exposure. As for the study in general: Yields of TCR per sample differed, chiefly owing to small differences in pooled library volume. Study conclusions and caveats: Those TCRs sitting above 1 in 1000 frequency stayed the same with DPC sensitization.

Total RNA came from unfractionated whole blood. The CDR3 runs 15 residues. With 0 bases removed from V and 4 bases from J, the gap between germline ends came to 12 bases. The V gene's germline CDR1 is LGHDT and CDR2 YNNKEL (reference sequence). Within the library, unique molecular identifiers were attached to each individual cDNA molecule. In the original analysis: Sampled TCR counts reached a median of approximately 100,000 per sample, with values ranging from 23,224 to 690,600. TCRdb ran MiXCR on the 5' RACE reads and lists one entry per CDR3 protein. These V and J calls originate from TCRdb's pipeline instead of the authors' own analysis. The sample lists 150,000 or so distinct CDR3 sequences, around 4.4% occurring once. This clonotype was counted many times. Antigen unknown.

The chain combines TRBV3-1 with TRBJ1-2; no definite D call. This receptor was taken from a female donor in good health. CDR3 coding DNA: TGTGCCAGCAGCCAAGAGGGTCAGGTCCTCTATGGCTACACCTTC. Amino acid sequence: CASSQEGQVLYGYTF.